The 11 T cell receptor beta chains below were found in one sample sequenced in a study of T cells in women clearing cervical HPV infection. Here immunoSEQ multiplex PCR was the method, and the copy in TCRdb shows in-frame clones only, minus some. Found here are tens of thousands of clones; the top ten clones hold about 40%. The specimen was blood buffy coat. Source of these receptors: a woman aged 18 to 69 with a cervical HPV16 infection that either progressed to CIN3+ or cleared (not recorded which).

For this clone: The read terminates 3 residues before the CDR3 end, so the remaining end is supplied by the germline J gene. The V and J genes are TRBV30 and TRBJ2-7; D not certain. Trimming cost V 0 bases and J 3 bases, with 3 bases left between them. The CDR3 has 11 amino acids. The germline CDR1 and CDR2 sequences are GTSNPN and SVGIG (reference sequence). The covered CDR3 bases are TGTGCCTGGAGTGTCGTCTACGAG. This sequence encodes CAWSVVYE. The whole CDR3 is CAWSVVYEQYF.

The sequenced CDR3 bases are TGTGCCAGCAGGCTCGATGCCCTAAATGAG. Translated, it gives CASRLDALNE. In full, the CDR3 is CASRLDALNEQFF. The V and J genes are TRBV2 and TRBJ2-1; D is undetermined. The CDR3 is cut off 3 residues early in the read; its end comes from the germline J gene. The CDR3 is 13 amino acids. The germline CDR1 and CDR2 sequences are SNHLY and FYNNEI. The germline V and J ends were trimmed by 6 bases and 7 bases, with 13 bases remaining between them.

A note on this clone: The read ends 3 residues shy of where the CDR3 ends; the end is completed using the germline J gene. The rearrangement uses TRBV7-8 and TRBJ2-7; 9 bases match TRBD2. Germline V CDR1 and CDR2: SGHVS, FQNEAQ. The CDR3 length is 17 residues. V lost 1 base and J lost 1; bases outside the gene matches: 8. The CDR3 here is CASSLGFSGSSSYEQYF. CDR3 bases read: TGTGCCAGCAGCTTAGGGTTTAGCGGGAGCTCATCCTACGAG.

Points on this clone: The CDR3 end is not reached by the read, which stops 3 residues before it; the germline J gene fills it in. The chain couples TRBV18 to TRBJ1-2; TRBD1 might be the D (5 bases). Germline V gives CDR1 KGHSH, CDR2 LQKENI. The CDR3 contains 15 residues. Here the CDR3 reads CASSPGLAGTYDYTF. CDR3 bases read: TGTGCCAGCTCACCGGGGCTAGCGGGAACCTACGAC.

The CDR3 reads CASSGNQQGLGETQYF. Partial CDR3 DNA: TGTGCCAGCTCAGGCAATCAACAGGGGTTAGGAGAGACC. The chain uses TRBV18 and TRBJ2-5, with TRBD1 identical over 7 bases. The read stops 3 residues short of the end of the CDR3; the missing end is completed from the germline J gene. Unmatched junction bases numbered 13, after V lost 5 bases and J lost 4 bases. CDR3 length equals 16 residues. CDR1 and CDR2 (germline): KGHSH, LQKENI.

On this clone itself: The read terminates 3 residues before the CDR3 end, so the remaining end is supplied by the germline J gene. The chain recombines TRBV10-3 with TRBJ2-3; 7 nucleotides align to TRBD1. CDR1 and CDR2 (germline): ENHRY, SYGVKD. The CDR3 sequence is 14 residues long. This CDR3 reads CAISEGQEGQPQYF. The covered CDR3 bases are TGTGCCATCAGTGAGGGACAGGAAGGTCAGCCG.

For this clone: One end of the junction fails to match germline, which may point to a read error. The read comes to an end 3 residues before the CDR3 does, leaving the germline J gene to fill in the end. V usage is TRBV7-7 and J usage is TRBJ2-2, with a possible D match to TRBD2 (5 bases). This CDR3 has 13 amino acids. Germline V gene sequence: CDR1 SSHAT, CDR2 FNYEAQ (reference sequence). CDR3 amino acids: CASSEIASGELFF. The part of the CDR3 DNA that was read is TGTGCTAGCAGCGAAATAGCGTCCGGGGAG. Full variable domain (remainder filled in from reference TRBV7-7 and TRBJ2-2): GAGVSQSPRYKVTKRGQDVTLRCDPISSHATLYWYQQALGQGPEFLTYFNYEAQPDKSGLPSDRFSAERPEGSISTLTIQRTEQRDSAMYRCASSEIASGELFFGEGSRLTVL.

To note about this clone: The read terminates 3 residues before the CDR3 end, so the remaining end is supplied by the germline J gene. The J gene is TRBJ1-5, the V gene TRBV6-1; D is undetermined. This CDR3 spans 15 amino acids. In germline, CDR1 is MNHNS, CDR2 SASEGT. V was shortened by 4 bases and J by 4 bases, with 14 bases between the two germline ends. The DNA read from the CDR3 is TGTGCCAGCAGTGGGTCCCCGAGCGAGAATCAGCCC. This gives the protein CASSGSPSENQP. Given in full, the CDR3 is CASSGSPSENQPQHF.

As regards this clone: The read comes to an end 3 residues before the CDR3 does, leaving the germline J gene to fill in the end. The chain employs TRBV5-6 and TRBJ1-1; 7 bases line up with TRBD1. CDR3 size: 15 residues. Germline V gene sequence: CDR1 SGHDT, CDR2 YYEEEE. The J segment lost 3 bases and the V segment lost 4 bases, leaving 9 bases of the junction unmatched. The covered CDR3 bases are TGTGCCAGCAGCCGACTAACAGGGGAGTACACTGAA. Amino acid sequence: CASSRLTGEYTE. The whole CDR3 reads CASSRLTGEYTEAFF. The variable domain in full, with the rest retrieved from reference TRBV5-6 and TRBJ1-1, is DAGVTQSPTHLIKTRGQQVTLRCSPKSGHDTVSWYQQALGQGPQFIFQYYEEEERQRGNFPDRFSGHQFPNYSSELNVNALLLGDSALYLCASSRLTGEYTEAFFGQGTRLTVV.

As concerns this clone: The DNA ends 3 residues before the CDR3 does, and the rest of the CDR3 is filled in from the germline J gene. The chain links TRBV5-1 to TRBJ2-2; TRBD2 agrees at 11 bases. CDR1 and CDR2 from the germline V gene are SGHRS and YFSETQ. This CDR3 region has 16 residues. V lost 7 bases and J lost 7; bases outside the gene matches: 12. CDR3 DNA, as far as it was read: TGCGCCAGCCGTTTAGCGGGGGGGCCTGAAGGCGGGGAG. Its protein product is CASRLAGGPEGGE. The full CDR3 protein is CASRLAGGPEGGELFF.

Worth noting for this clone: The sequenced fragment ends 3 residues before the CDR3 boundary, so the rest is inferred from the germline J gene. This rearrangement joins TRBV30 to TRBJ1-4; D may be TRBD1 (5 bases). Germline V gene data show CDR1 as GTSNPN and CDR2 as SVGIG (reference sequence). This CDR3 is built from 15 residues. Here the CDR3 reads CAWMEGPAYNSPLFF. The CDR3 bases that were read are TGTGCCTGGATGGAGGGGCCAGCTTATAATTCACCA.